This T cell receptor beta chain stems from a study of T cell responses to AZD1222 COVID-19 vaccine. This clone was recorded only once. Its antigen is undetermined. Germline assignment: CDR1 MNHEY and CDR2 SVGEGT. The CDR3 length is 21 residues. Trimming cost V 4 bases and J 1 base; bases outside gene matches: 21. Study-wide findings and caveats: Epitopes outside B.1.351 and B.1.1.7 mutated regions reportedly drew nearly half of spike TCRs.

Libraries were prepared by immunoSEQ multiplex PCR; TCRdb keeps only in-frame clonotypes and omits some of them. Among 75,000 to 100,000 clones listed, around nine tenths were seen once. The sequenced sample was peripheral blood, obtained on day 0 of MenACWY control vaccination. The source of this sequence is an adult in good health. The genes are TRBV6-2 or TRBV6-3 and TRBJ1-5; 8 bases are a match to TRBD1. The CDR3 protein is CASSSQGAPPSDRGSNQPQHF. In DNA form, the CDR3 reads TGTGCCAGCAGTTCTCAAGGGGCCCCTCCCTCAGACAGGGGAAGCAATCAGCCCCAGCATTTT.